A single sample gave rise to the 30 T cell receptor beta chains below, sequenced in a study of blood T cell repertoires in COVID-19 (dated by TCRdb to 2019 to 2021). The method was the immunoSEQ multiplex PCR assay. In its TCRdb copy, this immuneACCESS table keeps in-frame sequences only and misses some clones. Where compared with another copy, unresolved V genes explain less than half of these, and the others have no known cause. Here the sample has over 60,000 clones; roughly 90% occur a single time. The biggest ten clones account for approximately 16% of the sample. What was sequenced was peripheral blood. Receptor source: a woman older than 75 with active or convalescent COVID-19.

The chain recombines TRBV25-1 with TRBJ2-5; 7 bases are shared with TRBD1. Germline V gene sequence: CDR1 MGHDK, CDR2 SYGVNS. V lost 3 bases, J lost 8 bases, and 9 bases stayed unmatched. This CDR3 comprises 14 residues. CDR3 sequence: CASSEWTGRATQYF. The CDR3 bases are TGTGCCAGCAGTGAGTGGACAGGCCGTGCTACCCAGTACTTC.

V usage is TRBV6-5 and J usage is TRBJ2-6, with a possible D match to TRBD2 (6 bases). V lost 2 bases and J 3 bases, leaving 8 bases between the germline ends. The CDR3 runs 15 residues. CDR1 is MNHEY, CDR2 SVGAGI, per germline. CDR3 coding DNA: TGTGCCAGCAGTTACGCGGAGGGTGGGGCCAACGTCCTGACTTTC. This gives the protein CASSYAEGGANVLTF.

This chain connects TRBV30 to TRBJ1-5; D perhaps matches TRBD1 (5 bases). Trimming pared 0 bases from V and 9 bases from J, leaving 15 bases between. CDR1 is GTSNPN, CDR2 SVGIG, per germline (reference sequence). The CDR3 is made up of 14 amino acids. The CDR3 nucleotides read TGTGCCTGGAGTGTACGTGGGGACTTGGGGCCCCAGCATTTT. It translates to CAWSVRGDLGPQHF.

This rearrangement joins TRBV6-2 or TRBV6-3 to TRBJ2-1, with D unclear. This CDR3 comprises 13 residues. Trimming left V 0 bases short and J 6 bases short, with 6 bases between. Germline assignment: CDR1 MNHEY and CDR2 SVGEGT. Here the CDR3 DNA reads TGTGCCAGCAGTTACTCTTGGCCCAATGAGCAGTTCTTC. Translated: CASSYSWPNEQFF.

The CDR3 DNA reads as TGCGCCAGCAGCCAAGTTGGGACTGCATCGACAGGGACCTATGGCTACACCTTC. Its protein product is CASSQVGTASTGTYGYTF. The V gene is TRBV4-1, the J gene TRBJ1-2; 7 positions match TRBD1. Germline CDR1 MGHRA, CDR2 YSYEKL. J lost 4 bases, V lost 1 base, and 15 bases had no gene match. This CDR3 spans 18 amino acids.

This rearrangement joins TRBV3-1 (or the pseudogene TRBV3-2) to TRBJ1-1; 7 bases agree with TRBD1. CDR1 is LGHDT, CDR2 YNNKEL, per germline (reference sequence). V trimming: 2 bases; J trimming: 4 bases; junction bases outside the gene matches: 4. This CDR3 has 14 residues. The CDR3 nucleotides read TGTGCCAGCAGCCAACGACAGGGTGTCACTGAAGCTTTCTTT. Its protein product is CASSQRQGVTEAFF.

The V and J genes are TRBV19 and TRBJ2-1; TRBD1 might be the D (5 bases). The CDR3 runs 14 residues. Trimming removed 8 bases at V and 8 bases at J, with 19 bases between. Per germline, CDR1 LNHDA and CDR2 SQIVND (reference sequence). The CDR3 is CASSRTPSYHEQFF. For the CDR3, the DNA is TGTGCCAGTTCCCGGACACCCAGTTACCATGAGCAGTTCTTC.

The chain carries TRBV6-5 and TRBJ2-7; 9 bases map to TRBD1. Germline loops: CDR1 MNHEY, CDR2 SVGAGI. The J segment lost 2 bases and the V segment lost 7 bases, leaving 9 bases of the junction unmatched. This CDR3 is 15 amino acids long. Here the CDR3 reads CASTPGGTGTYEQYF. The CDR3 DNA is TGTGCCAGCACCCCCGGGGGGACAGGGACCTACGAGCAGTACTTC.

The DNA of the CDR3 is TGTGCCAGCGGGCAGGGGGCCTTCAATCAGCCCCAGCATTTT. As protein: CASGQGAFNQPQHF. The chain joins TRBV2 to TRBJ1-5; 8 bases are shared with TRBD1. The CDR3 extends over 14 amino acids. CDR1 and CDR2 from the germline V gene are SNHLY and FYNNEI. V trimming: 8 bases; J trimming: 3 bases; junction bases outside the gene matches: 6.

V usage is TRBV3-1 (or the pseudogene TRBV3-2) and J usage is TRBJ2-3; 10 bases are shared with TRBD2. The CDR3 length is 15 residues. V lost 3 bases, J lost 3 bases, and 3 bases stayed unmatched. CDR1 is LGHDT, CDR2 YNNKEL, per germline (reference sequence). The CDR3 loop is CASSQSGGGTDTQYF. The CDR3 DNA reads as TGTGCCAGCAGCCAGAGCGGGGGGGGAACAGATACGCAGTATTTT.

This clone was seen only once. This chain connects TRBV6-6 to TRBJ1-3; D is ambiguous. The CDR3 is 13 amino acids. Germline lookup yields CDR1 MNHNY and CDR2 SVGAGI (reference sequence). V lost 2 bases to trimming and J lost 4 bases, with 6 bases between them. CDR3 sequence reads: CASSYLQGNTIYF. CDR3 nucleotide sequence: TGTGCCAGCAGTTACCTACAGGGAAACACCATATATTTT.

V is TRBV19 and J is TRBJ1-1, with D possibly TRBD1 on 6 matching bases. The germline V and J ends were trimmed by 1 base and 0 bases, with 12 bases remaining between them. CDR3 length: 16 residues. CDR1 is LNHDA, CDR2 SQIVND, per germline (reference sequence). CDR3 in DNA: TGTGCCAGTAGTATAGCCTTCGGACAGCTGAACACTGAAGCTTTCTTT. As protein: CASSIAFGQLNTEAFF.

The V gene is TRBV5-1, the J gene TRBJ2-5; 11 bases are shared with TRBD1. Germline V lookup: CDR1 SGHRS, CDR2 YFSETQ. The V and J ends lost 5 bases and 4 bases, in that order; junction bases with no gene match: 4. This CDR3 contains 14 residues. CDR3 residues: CASRPGTGGETQYF. CDR3 DNA: TGCGCCAGCAGACCCGGGACAGGGGGAGAGACCCAGTACTTC. Supplemented by reference TRBV5-1 and TRBJ2-5, the full variable domain reads KAGVTQTPRYLIKTRGQQVTLSCSPISGHRSVSWYQQTPGQGLQFLFEYFSETQRNKGNFPGRFSGRQFSNSRSEMNVSTLELGDSALYLCASRPGTGGETQYFGPGTRLLVL.

The chain carries TRBV2 and TRBJ2-3; TRBD2 agrees at 10 bases. V lost 5 bases to trimming and J lost 14 bases; unmatched junction nucleotides: 10. The CDR3 consists of 13 residues. From germline, CDR1 is SNHLY and CDR2 FYNNEI. As DNA, the CDR3 is TGTGCCAGCAGTACCCAGCGGGGGGGGCTCCGGTATTTT. Encoded protein: CASSTQRGGLRYF.

The genes are TRBV2 and TRBJ1-4, with TRBD1 as a possible D gene (6 bases). This CDR3 spans 14 amino acids. CDR1 is SNHLY and CDR2 is FYNNEI in the germline V gene. Trimming shortened V by 5 bases and J by 3 bases, and 10 bases separated the two germline ends. The CDR3 sequence: CASSKDSSNEKLFF. Written as DNA, the CDR3 is TGTGCCAGCAGTAAGGACAGCTCTAATGAAAAACTGTTTTTT.

The J gene is TRBJ1-6, the V gene TRBV21-1; TRBD1, the table's D call, lacks a check against the DNA. TRBV21-1 is labeled a pseudogene. CDR3 length equals 20 residues. CDR3 protein: CASSKVPDRGIARDNSPLHF. DNA of the CDR3: TGTGCCAGCAGCAAGGTACCGGACAGGGGGATTGCTCGGGATAATTCACCCCTCCACTTT.

The chain is built from TRBV24-1 and TRBJ2-1; 7 bases map to TRBD1. This CDR3 is 14 amino acids long. V lost 3 bases to trimming and J lost 8 bases; unmatched junction nucleotides: 6. The germline V gene has CDR1 KGHDR and CDR2 SFDVKD. CDR3 protein: CATSDEFQGDEQFF. CDR3 DNA: TGTGCCACCAGTGATGAATTCCAGGGGGATGAGCAGTTCTTC.

This clone was picked up one time. J is TRBJ1-5 and V is TRBV7-2; D is ambiguous. The V gene's germline CDR1 is SGHTA and CDR2 FQGNSA. CDR3 length equals 16 residues. V gave up 5 bases and J gave up 2 bases, with 16 bases separating them. The CDR3 is CASSPDRAGGNQPQHF. CDR3 sequence (DNA): TGTGCCAGCAGCCCGGACCGAGCCGGGGGCAATCAGCCCCAGCATTTT.

This chain uses TRBV5-1 with TRBJ2-7, with D tentatively TRBD1 (5 bases). V gave up 4 bases and J gave up 2 bases, with 10 bases separating them. The CDR3 length is 13 residues. The germline CDR1 and CDR2 sequences are SGHRS and YFSETQ. The chain's CDR3 is CASSIDRAYEQYF. The DNA of the CDR3 is TGCGCCAGCAGCATTGACAGAGCCTACGAGCAGTACTTC.

CDR3 DNA sequence: TGCAGCGTCCCAGATGCAACTAATGAAAAACTGTTTTTT. Translating it yields CSVPDATNEKLFF. The rearrangement joins TRBV29-1 to TRBJ1-4; no clear D. The CDR3 runs 13 residues. The germline V and J ends were trimmed by 6 bases and 0 bases, with 8 bases remaining between them. Germline V CDR1 and CDR2: SQVTM, ANQGSEA.

This clone was seen a handful of times. The rearrangement links TRBV27 to TRBJ1-4, with 11 bases matching TRBD1. This CDR3 has 19 residues. Unmatched junction bases numbered 15, after V lost 2 bases and J lost 7 bases. The germline V gene has CDR1 MNHEY and CDR2 SMNVEV (reference sequence). The CDR3: CASSLLRPGEGQGVEKLFF. The CDR3 coding sequence is TGTGCCAGCAGTTTACTTCGCCCTGGGGAGGGACAGGGGGTTGAAAAACTGTTTTTT.

This clone has more than one count but fewer than ten. The V and J genes are TRBV25-1 and TRBJ2-7; 9 nucleotides align to TRBD2. The CDR3 consists of 14 residues. V trimming: 2 bases; J trimming: 6 bases; junction bases outside the gene matches: 5. CDR1 is MGHDK and CDR2 is SYGVNS in the germline V gene. The CDR3 protein is CASSEPGLAGEQYF. CDR3 coding DNA: TGTGCCAGCAGTGAACCGGGACTAGCAGGCGAGCAGTACTTC.

The chain joins TRBV2 to TRBJ1-6, with 7 bases matching TRBD1. Germline loops: CDR1 SNHLY, CDR2 FYNNEI. The CDR3 length is 15 residues. J lost 5 bases, V lost 3 bases, and 4 bases had no gene match. The CDR3 DNA reads TGTGCCAGCAGTGAGGGACAGACAAATAATTCACCCCTCCACTTT. This encodes CASSEGQTNNSPLHF.

The rearrangement uses TRBV28 and TRBJ1-5; no reliable D call. The CDR3 runs 14 residues. CDR1 is MDHEN and CDR2 is SYDVKM in the germline V gene. Trimming left V 2 bases short and J 3 bases short, with 8 bases between. The CDR3 protein is CASSLEGNNQPQHF. CDR3 nucleotide sequence: TGTGCCAGCAGTTTAGAGGGTAACAATCAGCCCCAGCATTTT.

The gene calls are TRBV24-1 and TRBJ1-2, with D possibly matching TRBD1 (6 bases). The CDR3 covers 15 residues. V lost 6 bases to trimming and J lost 4 bases, with 17 bases between them. Germline V lookup: CDR1 KGHDR, CDR2 SFDVKD. The CDR3 loop is CATSSGGGAGYGYTF. The CDR3 DNA reads as TGTGCCACCAGTTCTGGGGGGGGCGCGGGCTATGGCTACACCTTC.

The V and J genes are TRBV4-3 and TRBJ2-1; possibly TRBD2 for D (5 bases). Germline-derived CDR1 and CDR2 are LGHNA and YSLEER. The CDR3 sequence is 16 residues long. Trimming took 4 bases from V and 2 from J, leaving 15 bases between them. The CDR3 DNA follows: TGCGCCAGCAGCCCGTATTTCGGGGTGGCCTACAATGAGCAGTTCTTC. The encoded protein is CASSPYFGVAYNEQFF.

V gene TRBV28 combines with J gene TRBJ2-7; 8 bases are a match to TRBD1. The CDR3 covers 14 residues. After removal of 1 base from V and 4 bases from J, the junction contained 3 bases not matched to a gene. The germline V gene encodes CDR1 MDHEN and CDR2 SYDVKM. CDR3 DNA sequence: TGTGCCAGCAGTTTATACGGGACAGGTTACGAGCAGTACTTC. Amino acids: CASSLYGTGYEQYF.

This rearrangement joins TRBV7-9 to TRBJ1-2; TRBD1 agrees at 7 bases. V was pared by 3 bases and J by 4 bases, with 11 bases of the junction left unmatched. Germline V gene sequence: CDR1 SEHNR, CDR2 FQNEAQ (reference sequence). The length of the CDR3 is 16 residues. The CDR3 reads CASSFRTGALPYGYTF. DNA of the CDR3: TGTGCCAGCAGCTTCAGGACAGGAGCCCTGCCCTATGGCTACACCTTC.

CDR3 amino acids: CASSDGAGAGNEQFF. CDR3 DNA sequence: TGTGCCAGCAGTGACGGAGCGGGGGCTGGCAATGAGCAGTTCTTC. The V call is TRBV6-4, the J call TRBJ2-1; 8 positions agree with TRBD2. This CDR3 is 15 amino acids long. Trimming cost V 2 bases and J 6 bases; bases outside gene matches: 6. Germline V lookup: CDR1 MRHNA, CDR2 SNTAGT.

V is TRBV7-9 and J is TRBJ1-2; possible D gene TRBD1, 5 bases. Germline lookup yields CDR1 SEHNR and CDR2 FQNEAQ (reference sequence). Trimming took 1 base from V and 6 from J, leaving 6 bases between them. The CDR3 covers 12 residues. CDR3 sequence reads: CASSLEGDGYTF. CDR3 nucleotides: TGTGCCAGCAGCTTAGAAGGGGATGGCTACACCTTC.